Listed here is a single T cell receptor (beta chain). This clonotype has a handful of counts. Its target antigen remains unknown. No much larger clonotype is one base removed from it; base qualities were not supplied. These data are taken from a study of T cells after yellow fever vaccination (dated by TCRdb to about 2019). A note on the overall study: The SMART-Seq v4 Ultra Low Input RNA kit was used to prepare libraries from fractions with low cell numbers. To follow T-cell clones before and after primary and booster YFV17D yellow fever vaccination, bulk TCR alpha and beta repertoires were sequenced over time. Two healthy male donors, one aged 18 to 29 and one aged 30 to 40 years, were included in the cohort. Blood samples were taken at several timepoints before and after primary and secondary immunization, and bulk PBMC replicates and cell subsets were isolated.

General findings and caveats noted by the study authors: A small share of clonotypes was detected in both CD4 and CD8 compartments, with the overlap likely arising from convergent recombination. The study included only a couple of donors, which limits how far the findings can be generalized. FACS-sorted repertoires could contain abundant contaminating clonotypes from the bulk population, so computational filtering was required. The secondary T-cell response was weaker than the primary response but faster, peaking on day 5 instead of day 15. Most clones expanded after primary vaccination were re-detected after the booster (around 96% of CD4 and 88% of CD8), suggesting broad memory maintenance.

In the paper's terms, the treatment or condition label means: live attenuated yellow fever vaccine strain. At each blood-draw timepoint, two biological replicates of bulk PBMCs were collected. PBMCs were isolated from peripheral blood using a standard Ficoll-Paque protocol. RNA was extracted with TriZol from bulk PBMCs, CD4 and CD8 fractions, and dextramer-positive and dextramer-negative fractions. The junction carries 18 bases between V and J, which are trimmed by 8 bases and 1 base respectively. Via the germline V gene, CDR1 is MNHEY and CDR2 SVGAGI. The CDR3 sequence holds 16 residues, the cysteine and phenylalanine included. Only CDR3 DNA is held: 48 bases, read in frame from base 1. TCR cDNA was synthesized by 5'RACE template switching, through which a universal primer site and unique molecular identifiers were introduced. cDNA synthesis was primed from both the TCR alpha and TCR beta constant segments. Libraries were amplified in two PCR steps, with sample barcodes and sequencing adapters added in the second step. Sequencing of the libraries was done on either Illumina HiSeq 2500 (2x100 bp) or NovaSeq (2x150 bp). Per the source publication's procedure: MIGEC handled demultiplexing of reads and collapsing into UMI consensus sequences, while MiXCR performed V(D)J alignment. Clonotypes responding to the vaccine were identified with edgeR on replicate PBMC samples, with the criteria of FDR below 0.01 and a log2 fold change above 5 up to day 15. Bulk clonotypes were assigned CD4 or CD8 identity according to which sequenced CD4 or CD8 repertoire held them at higher abundance. TCRdb reworked the public reads: Q25 trimming with fastp, MiXCR clone assembly, productive beta chains retained. Rows with a matching CDR3 protein are joined into one entry that keeps the most common DNA and genes. V and J calls and clone size were set by TCRdb, not the authors. The sample records just under 600,000 distinct CDR3 sequences, approximately 12% of which are singletons. The ten largest clones add up to more than 13% of the sample.

This TCR derives from a man aged 25 to 45 who received the YFV17D yellow fever vaccine. The sequenced sample was PBMCs, obtained on the day of the yellow fever booster vaccination. This chain is built from TRBV6-5 and TRBJ1-5; no D segment can be confidently identified. At the DNA level, the sequence is TGTGCCAGCTCCCGACTCGGGTCGGGAAGCAATCAGCCCCAGCATTTT. This encodes CASSRLGSGSNQPQHF.